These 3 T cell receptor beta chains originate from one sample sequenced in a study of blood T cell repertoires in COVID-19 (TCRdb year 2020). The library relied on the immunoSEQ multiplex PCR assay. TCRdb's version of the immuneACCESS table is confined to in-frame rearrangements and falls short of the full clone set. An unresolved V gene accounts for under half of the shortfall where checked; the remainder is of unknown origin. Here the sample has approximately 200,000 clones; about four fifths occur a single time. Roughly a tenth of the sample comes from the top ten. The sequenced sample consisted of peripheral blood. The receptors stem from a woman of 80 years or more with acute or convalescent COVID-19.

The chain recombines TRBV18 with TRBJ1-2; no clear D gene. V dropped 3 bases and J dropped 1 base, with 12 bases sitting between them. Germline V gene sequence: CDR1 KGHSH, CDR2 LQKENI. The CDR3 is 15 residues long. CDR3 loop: CASSPSSGFNYGYTF. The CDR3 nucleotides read TGTGCCAGCTCACCGTCCTCGGGGTTTAACTATGGCTACACCTTC.

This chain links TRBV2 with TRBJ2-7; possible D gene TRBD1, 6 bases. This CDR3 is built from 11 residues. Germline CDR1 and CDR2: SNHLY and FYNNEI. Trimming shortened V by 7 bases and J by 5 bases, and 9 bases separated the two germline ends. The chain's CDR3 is CASNYRDEQYF. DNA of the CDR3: TGTGCCAGCAACTACAGGGACGAGCAGTACTTC.

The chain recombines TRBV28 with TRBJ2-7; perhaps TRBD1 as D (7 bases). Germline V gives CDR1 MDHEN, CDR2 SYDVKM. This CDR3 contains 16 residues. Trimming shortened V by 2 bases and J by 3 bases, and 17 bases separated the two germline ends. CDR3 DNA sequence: TGTGCCAGCAGTTTAGGAATCGCAGGGGGGCTCTACGAGCAGTACTTC. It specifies CASSLGIAGGLYEQYF.